The rows below give T cell receptor beta chains drawn from one sample of a study of cytomegalovirus exposure and HLA in healthy donors. The repertoire was sequenced with immunoSEQ multiplex PCR; TCRdb's copy has only in-frame clones and lacks some. Of some 96,000 clones listed, 55% to 75% are singletons. Source material: PBMCs. These receptor sequences come from a man aged 60-69 years in good health and CMV-seronegative. Both conserved end residues are part of each CDR3. The order of the fields is J gene, D gene, V gene, clone size, CDR3 DNA, CDR3 protein. D genes are given only for firm matches. Clone size is stated in some rows and not others, as once, few, many or a class when expanded.

>TRBJ2-5|TRBD2|TRBV10-1|few
TGCGCCAGCAGTACGGGACTAGCGGGAAACCCCCAGTACTTC
CASSTGLAGNPQYF
>TRBJ2-1|TRBD2|TRBV27|-
TGTGCCAGCACCGATAGCGGGAGGTTACACAATGAGCAGTTCTTC
CASTDSGRLHNEQFF
>TRBJ1-1|TRBD1|TRBV19|-
TGTGCCAGTAGGGACAGGGCGTTTAATGAAGCTTTCTTT
CASRDRAFNEAFF
>TRBJ2-3|-|TRBV2|-
TGTGCCAGTGCCGGGGAGATCACAGATACGCAGTATTTT
CASAGEITDTQYF
>TRBJ2-6|TRBD1|TRBV11-2|few
TGTGCCAGCAGCTTAGTTTTGATGGGACAGCTCTCTGGGGCCAACGTCCTGACTTTC
CASSLVLMGQLSGANVLTF
>TRBJ2-1|TRBD2|TRBV27|few
TGTGCCAGCAGTTTGGTTACCGCGGGGGGGCCTTACAATGAGCAGTTCTTC
CASSLVTAGGPYNEQFF
>TRBJ1-6|-|TRBV7-9|-
TGTGCCAGCAGCTTAGGGGGCCAGAAGATTTCACCCCTCCACTTT
CASSLGGQKISPLHF
>TRBJ2-7|TRBD1|TRBV5-6|once
TGTGCCAGCAGCCCGACAGGGGAGAGTCTCGAGCAGTACTTC
CASSPTGESLEQYF
>TRBJ2-5|-|TRBV12-5|few
TGTGCTAGTGGCGCCGGGACCCAGTACTTC
CASGAGTQYF
>TRBJ2-3|-|TRBV5-6|-
TGTGCCAGCAGCTTGGCGCACGGGAGCGCCACAGATACGCAGTATTTT
CASSLAHGSATDTQYF
>TRBJ2-5|TRBD2|TRBV5-1|-
TGCGCCAGCAGCTTGGCGGGGGGTGGCCAAGAGACCCAGTACTTC
CASSLAGGGQETQYF
>TRBJ2-1|TRBD1|TRBV6-6|-
TGTGCCAGCACCGAGGACAGGGGGCGATATGAGCAGTTCTTC
CASTEDRGRYEQFF
>TRBJ1-2|TRBD1|TRBV19|few
TGTGCCAGTTACGGGACAGGGGACAATGGCTACACCTTC
CASYGTGDNGYTF
>TRBJ2-3|TRBD2|TRBV4-1|-
TGCGCCAGCAGCCCGTTTATGCAGCGGGATATCGCCACGCAGTATTTT
CASSPFMQRDIATQYF
>TRBJ1-5|-|TRBV6-5|-
TGTGCCAGCAGCCTAGTCGGGGATGGGAATCAGCCCCAGCATTTT
CASSLVGDGNQPQHF
>TRBJ1-1|TRBD1|TRBV6-4|few
TGTGCCAGCAGTTACTCCCCGGACAGGGGGGCTGAAGCTTTCTTT
CASSYSPDRGAEAFF
>TRBJ1-2|TRBD1|TRBV6-1|-
TGTGCCAGCAGTAGACAGGACAGGGACTATGGCTACACCTTC
CASSRQDRDYGYTF
>TRBJ1-2|TRBD1|TRBV27|-
TGTGCCAGCAAGAAGGGGGCGGTTGGCTACACCTTC
CASKKGAVGYTF
>TRBJ2-4|TRBD1|TRBV6-5|few
TGTGCCAGCAGTTATATGTGGGACAGCCAAAACATTCAGTACTTC
CASSYMWDSQNIQYF
>TRBJ2-1|TRBD2|TRBV7-3|once
TGTGCCAGCAGCCCTGCCCCGCGCGGGGGGTACAATGAGCAGTTCTTC
CASSPAPRGGYNEQFF
>TRBJ1-5|-|TRBV2|few
TGTGCCACCAGGAGCCAGAGGGATCAGCCCCAGCATTTT
CATRSQRDQPQHF
>TRBJ2-3|TRBD1|TRBV27|-
TGTGCCAGCAGTTTATCAGGGACAGGGAGGACAGATACGCAGTATTTT
CASSLSGTGRTDTQYF
>TRBJ1-1|TRBD1|TRBV9|few
TGTGCCAGCAGCCTCCGGACAGGGGGATCCACTGAAGCTTTCTTT
CASSLRTGGSTEAFF
>TRBJ2-3|-|TRBV5-1|-
TGCGCCAGCAGTCAGACAGGCAACGTCCCCTCTCTCACAGATACGCAGTATTTT
CASSQTGNVPSLTDTQYF
>TRBJ2-1|TRBD2|TRBV7-3|-
TGTGCCAGCAGCTCTAGCGGGAGTTGGGATGAGCAGTTCTTC
CASSSSGSWDEQFF
>TRBJ2-3|TRBD2|TRBV11-3|few
TGTGCCAGCAGCTTAGGGGGCGGGAGGACAGATACGCAGTATTTT
CASSLGGGRTDTQYF
>TRBJ2-2|TRBD1|TRBV19|-
TGTGCCAGTAGTGCCTGGACAGGGGGCGCGGTCGGGGAGCTGTTTTTT
CASSAWTGGAVGELFF
>TRBJ2-7|TRBD1|TRBV15|medium-sized
TGTGCCACCAGCAGAGGAACAGGGGGCTACTCCTACGAGCAGTACTTC
CATSRGTGGYSYEQYF
>TRBJ2-1|-|TRBV19|-
TGTGCCAGTAGTAGGGACAACACCTACAATGAGCAGTTCTTC
CASSRDNTYNEQFF
>TRBJ1-3|TRBD1|TRBV19|-
TGTGCCAGTAGCGGGACAGGGGCTGGAAACACCATATATTTT
CASSGTGAGNTIYF
>TRBJ2-3|-|TRBV11-2|-
TGTGCCAGCAGCTTAGATCTTTTGCAGACGCAGTATTTT
CASSLDLLQTQYF
>TRBJ1-4|TRBD1|TRBV7-6|-
TGTGCCAGCAGCCTTTGGGGACAGCATAATGAAAAACTGTTTTTT
CASSLWGQHNEKLFF
>TRBJ2-5|TRBD2|TRBV5-1|-
TGCGCCAGCAGCTTGAACCAGCGGGGGGGCGGGGAGACCCAGTACTTC
CASSLNQRGGGETQYF
>TRBJ2-1|TRBD2|TRBV5-4|-
TGTGCCAGCAGCTCGGGACTAGCGGACAATGAGCAGTTCTTC
CASSSGLADNEQFF
>TRBJ1-2|-|TRBV2|-
TGTGCCAGCAGTAGCAGGACTAACTATGGCTACACCTTC
CASSSRTNYGYTF
>TRBJ1-1|TRBD1|TRBV5-4|-
TGTGCCAGCAGCTTGGCCGAGACAGGGGGGACTGAAGCTTTCTTT
CASSLAETGGTEAFF
>TRBJ1-6|-|TRBV5-6|-
TGTGCCAGCAGCTTAACACAGAATTCACCCCTCCACTTT
CASSLTQNSPLHF
>TRBJ2-7|TRBD1|TRBV6-5|-
TGTGCCGTACAGGGGGCTTCCCACGAGCAGTACTTC
CAVQGASHEQYF
>TRBJ1-2|-|TRBV6-5|-
TGTGCCAGCAGTTACTCCAGCTATGGCTACACCTTC
CASSYSSYGYTF
>TRBJ1-4|-|TRBV11-2|-
TGTGCCAGCAGCTTGCACCTAGGGGTGAATGAAAAACTGTTTTTT
CASSLHLGVNEKLFF
>TRBJ2-5|TRBD2|TRBV30|-
TGTGCCTGGAGTTCCAGACTAGCACCAGAGACCCAGTACTTC
CAWSSRLAPETQYF
>TRBJ2-5|-|TRBV5-1|-
TGCGCCAGCAGCGGCAGGGGGGAGAAGACCCAGTACTTC
CASSGRGEKTQYF
>TRBJ2-1|TRBD2|TRBV6-5|-
TGTGCCAGCAGACCCGGGACTATCGCCTACAATGAGCAGTTCTTC
CASRPGTIAYNEQFF
>TRBJ1-1|-|TRBV10-3|many
TGTGCCATCAGTAGAGACACTGAAGCTTTCTTT
CAISRDTEAFF
>TRBJ2-3|TRBD1|TRBV5-4|-
TGTGCCAGCAGCTCTGACAGGGGCCTCACAGATACGCAGTATTTT
CASSSDRGLTDTQYF
>TRBJ2-5|TRBD2|TRBV7-2|-
TGTGCCAGCAGCCTGACTAGCGTACAAGAGACCCAGTACTTC
CASSLTSVQETQYF
>TRBJ2-3|-|TRBV11-2|-
TGTGCCAGCAGCTTAGCTGGCAGCACAGATACGCAGTATTTT
CASSLAGSTDTQYF